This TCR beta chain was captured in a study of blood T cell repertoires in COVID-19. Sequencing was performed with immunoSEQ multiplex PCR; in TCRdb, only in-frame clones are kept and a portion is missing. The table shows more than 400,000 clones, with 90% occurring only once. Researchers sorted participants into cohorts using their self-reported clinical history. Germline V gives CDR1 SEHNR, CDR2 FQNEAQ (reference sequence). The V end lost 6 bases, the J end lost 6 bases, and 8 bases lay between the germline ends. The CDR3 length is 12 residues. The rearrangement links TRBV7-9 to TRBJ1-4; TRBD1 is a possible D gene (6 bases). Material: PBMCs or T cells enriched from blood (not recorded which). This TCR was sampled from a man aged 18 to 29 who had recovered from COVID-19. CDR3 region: CASRRTDEKLFF. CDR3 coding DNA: TGTGCCAGCAGGAGGACAGATGAAAAACTGTTTTTT.